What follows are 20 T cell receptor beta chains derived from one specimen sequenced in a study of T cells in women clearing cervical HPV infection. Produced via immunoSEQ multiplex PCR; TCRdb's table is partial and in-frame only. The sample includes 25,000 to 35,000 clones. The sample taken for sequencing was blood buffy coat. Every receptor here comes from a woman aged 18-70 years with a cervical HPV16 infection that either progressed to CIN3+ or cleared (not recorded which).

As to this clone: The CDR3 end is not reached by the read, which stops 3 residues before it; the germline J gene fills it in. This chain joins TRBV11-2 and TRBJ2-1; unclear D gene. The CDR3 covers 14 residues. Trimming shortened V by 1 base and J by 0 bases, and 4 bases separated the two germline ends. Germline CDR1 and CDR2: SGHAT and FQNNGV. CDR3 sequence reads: CASSLGSSYNEQFF. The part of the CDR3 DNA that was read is TGTGCCAGCAGCTTAGGCAGCTCCTACAATGAG. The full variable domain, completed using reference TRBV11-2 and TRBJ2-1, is EAGVAQSPRYKIIEKRQSVAFWCNPISGHATLYWYQQILGQGPKLLIQFQNNGVVDDSQLPKDRFSAERLKGVDSTLKIQPAKLEDSAVYLCASSLGSSYNEQFFGPGTRLTVL.

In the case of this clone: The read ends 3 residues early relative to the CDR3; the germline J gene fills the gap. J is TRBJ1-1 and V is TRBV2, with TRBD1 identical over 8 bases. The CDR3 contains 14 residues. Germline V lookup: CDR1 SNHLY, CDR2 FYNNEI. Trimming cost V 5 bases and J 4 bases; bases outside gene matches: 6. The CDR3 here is CASSSRQGSTEAFF. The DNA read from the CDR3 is TGTGCCAGCAGTAGCCGACAGGGGAGCACTGAA. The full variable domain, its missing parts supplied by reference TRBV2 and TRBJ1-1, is EPEVTQTPSHQVTQMGQEVILRCVPISNHLYFYWYRQILGQKVEFLVSFYNNEISEKSEIFDDQFSVERPDGSNFTLKIRSTKLEDSAMYFCASSSRQGSTEAFFGQGTRLTVV.

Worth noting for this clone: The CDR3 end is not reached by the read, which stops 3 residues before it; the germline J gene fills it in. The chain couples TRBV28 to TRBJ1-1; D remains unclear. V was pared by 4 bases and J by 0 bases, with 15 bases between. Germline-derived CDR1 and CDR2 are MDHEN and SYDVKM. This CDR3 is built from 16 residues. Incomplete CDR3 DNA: TGTGCCAGCAGTTCCGGACTGAGAAGATTGAACACTGAA. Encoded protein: CASSSGLRRLNTE. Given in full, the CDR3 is CASSSGLRRLNTEAFF.

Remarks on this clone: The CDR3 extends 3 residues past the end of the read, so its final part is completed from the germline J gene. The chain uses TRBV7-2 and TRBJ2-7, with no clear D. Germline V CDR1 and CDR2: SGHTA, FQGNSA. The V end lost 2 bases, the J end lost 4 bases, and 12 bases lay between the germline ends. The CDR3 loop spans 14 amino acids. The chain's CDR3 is CASSLRLSGYEQYF. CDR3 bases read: TGTGCCAGCAGCTTACGTTTGTCGGGTTACGAG.

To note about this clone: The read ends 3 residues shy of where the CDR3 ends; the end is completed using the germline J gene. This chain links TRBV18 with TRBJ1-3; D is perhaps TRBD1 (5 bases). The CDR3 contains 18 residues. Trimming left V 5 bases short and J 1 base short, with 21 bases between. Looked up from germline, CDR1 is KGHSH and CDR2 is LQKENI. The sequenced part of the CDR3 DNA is TGTGCCAGCTCAGCATTAAGGAGAGCAGGGCTGTCTGGAAACACC. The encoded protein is CASSALRRAGLSGNT. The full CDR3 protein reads CASSALRRAGLSGNTIYF.

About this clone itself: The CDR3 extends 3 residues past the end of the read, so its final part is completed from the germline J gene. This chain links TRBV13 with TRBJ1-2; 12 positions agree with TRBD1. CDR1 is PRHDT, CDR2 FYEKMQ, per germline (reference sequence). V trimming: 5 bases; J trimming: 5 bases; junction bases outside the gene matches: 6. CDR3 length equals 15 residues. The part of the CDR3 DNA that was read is TGTGCCAGCAGCCCACAGGGACAGGGGGCTTATGGC. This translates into CASSPQGQGAYG. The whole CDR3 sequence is CASSPQGQGAYGYTF.

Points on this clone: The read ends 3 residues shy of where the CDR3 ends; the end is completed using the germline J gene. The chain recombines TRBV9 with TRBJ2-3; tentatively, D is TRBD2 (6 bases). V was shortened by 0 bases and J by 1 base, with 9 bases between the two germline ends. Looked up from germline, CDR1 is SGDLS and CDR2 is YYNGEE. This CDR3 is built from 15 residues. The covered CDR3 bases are TGTGCCAGCAGCGTAGGGGGACTTCGCACAGATACG. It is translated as CASSVGGLRTDT. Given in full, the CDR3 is CASSVGGLRTDTQYF.

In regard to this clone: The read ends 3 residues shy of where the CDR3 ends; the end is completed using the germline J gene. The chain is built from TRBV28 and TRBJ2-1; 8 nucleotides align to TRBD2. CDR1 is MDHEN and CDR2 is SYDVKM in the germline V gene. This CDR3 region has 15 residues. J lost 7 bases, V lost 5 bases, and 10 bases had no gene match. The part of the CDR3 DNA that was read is TGTGCCAGCAGTAATAGCGGGATAGGGAAGAATGAG. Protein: CASSNSGIGKNE. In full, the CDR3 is CASSNSGIGKNEQFF.

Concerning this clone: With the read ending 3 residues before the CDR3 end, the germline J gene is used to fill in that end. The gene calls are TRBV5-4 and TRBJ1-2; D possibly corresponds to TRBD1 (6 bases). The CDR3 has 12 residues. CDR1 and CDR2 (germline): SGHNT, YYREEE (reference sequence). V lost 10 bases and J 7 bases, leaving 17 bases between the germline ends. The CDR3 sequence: CADGGGLSGYTF. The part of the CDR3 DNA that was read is TGTGCCGATGGTGGGGGCCTGAGTGGC. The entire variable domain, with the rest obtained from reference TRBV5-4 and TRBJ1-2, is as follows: ETGVTQSPTHLIKTRGQQVTLRCSSQSGHNTVSWYQQALGQGPQFIFQYYREEENGRGNFPPRFSGLQFPNYSSELNVNALELDDSALYLCADGGGLSGYTFGSGTRLTVV.

The sequenced CDR3 bases are TGCGCCAGCAGTGAGGCAGATACTATGAACACTGAA. It yields the protein CASSEADTMNTE. The complete CDR3 sequence is CASSEADTMNTEAFF. The chain recombines TRBV10-2 with TRBJ1-1; D gene uncertain. Sequencing ends 3 residues short of the CDR3 end; the germline J gene provides the rest. The CDR3 extends over 15 amino acids. The V end was cut by 2 bases, the J end by 0 bases, with 10 bases between. Germline lookup yields CDR1 WSHSY and CDR2 SAAADI.

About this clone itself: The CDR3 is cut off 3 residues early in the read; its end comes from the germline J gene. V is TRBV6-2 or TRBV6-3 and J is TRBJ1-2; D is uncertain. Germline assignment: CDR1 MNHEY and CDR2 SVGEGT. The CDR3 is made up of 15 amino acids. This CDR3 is CASSYGQLARNDYTF. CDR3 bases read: TGTGCCAGCAGTTACGGTCAACTAGCACGCAACGAC.

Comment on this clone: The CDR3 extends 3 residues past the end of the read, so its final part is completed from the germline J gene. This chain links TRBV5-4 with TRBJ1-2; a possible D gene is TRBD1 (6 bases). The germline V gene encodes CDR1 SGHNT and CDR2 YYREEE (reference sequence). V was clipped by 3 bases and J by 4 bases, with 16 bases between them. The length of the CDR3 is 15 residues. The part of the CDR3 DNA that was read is TGTGCCAGCAGCTCAGGCAGGGGTTATTCCTATGGC. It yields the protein CASSSGRGYSYG. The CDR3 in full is CASSSGRGYSYGYTF.

CDR3: CASSQLGTPYETQYF. The CDR3 DNA, read in part, is TGTGCCAGCAGCCAACTCGGGACACCCTACGAGACG. The V and J genes are TRBV7-9 and TRBJ2-3; D is possibly TRBD1 (6 bases). The read ends 3 residues early relative to the CDR3; the germline J gene fills the gap. This CDR3 spans 15 amino acids. CDR1 is SEHNR, CDR2 FQNEAQ, per germline (reference sequence).

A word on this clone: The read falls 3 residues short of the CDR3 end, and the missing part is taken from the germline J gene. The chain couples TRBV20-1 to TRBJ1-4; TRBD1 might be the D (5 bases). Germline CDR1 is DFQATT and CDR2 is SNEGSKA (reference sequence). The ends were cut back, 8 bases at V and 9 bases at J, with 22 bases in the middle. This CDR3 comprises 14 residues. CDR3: CSPIRLAGLQKLFF. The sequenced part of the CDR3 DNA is TGCAGTCCCATACGACTAGCGGGACTCCAAAAA.

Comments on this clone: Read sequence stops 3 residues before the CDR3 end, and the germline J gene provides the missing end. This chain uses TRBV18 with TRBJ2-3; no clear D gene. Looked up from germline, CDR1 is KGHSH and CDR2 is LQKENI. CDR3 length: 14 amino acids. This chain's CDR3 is CASSPDIDNQPQYF. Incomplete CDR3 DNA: TGTGCCAGCTCACCCGACATAGACAATCAGCCG.

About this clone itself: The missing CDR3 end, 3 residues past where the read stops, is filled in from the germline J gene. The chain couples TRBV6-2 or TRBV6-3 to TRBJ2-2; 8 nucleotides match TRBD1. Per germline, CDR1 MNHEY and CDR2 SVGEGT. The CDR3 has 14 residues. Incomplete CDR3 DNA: TGTGCCAGCCAAAGGGACAGGACAAATTCACCG. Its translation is CASQRDRTNSP. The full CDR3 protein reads CASQRDRTNSPLFF.

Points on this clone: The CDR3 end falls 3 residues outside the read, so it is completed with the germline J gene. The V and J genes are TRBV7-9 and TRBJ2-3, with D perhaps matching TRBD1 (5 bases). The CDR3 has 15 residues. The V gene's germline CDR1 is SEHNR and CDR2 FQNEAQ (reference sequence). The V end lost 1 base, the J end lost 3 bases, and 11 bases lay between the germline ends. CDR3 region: CASSLVQTDTDTQYF. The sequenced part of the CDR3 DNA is TGTGCCAGCAGCTTAGTCCAGACAGATACAGATACG.

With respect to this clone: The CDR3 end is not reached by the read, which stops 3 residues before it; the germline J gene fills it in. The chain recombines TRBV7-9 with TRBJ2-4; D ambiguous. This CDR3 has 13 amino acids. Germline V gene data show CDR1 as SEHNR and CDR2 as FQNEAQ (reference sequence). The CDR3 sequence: CASSLGALRGQYF. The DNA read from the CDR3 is TGTGCCAGCAGCTTGGGTGCTCTTCGCGGT.

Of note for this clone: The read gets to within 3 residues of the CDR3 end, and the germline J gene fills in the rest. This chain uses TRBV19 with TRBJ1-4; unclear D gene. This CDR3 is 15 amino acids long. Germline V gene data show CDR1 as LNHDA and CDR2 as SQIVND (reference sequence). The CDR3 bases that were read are TGTGCCAGTAGTATAGGTGGGCAGGCTAATTCACCA. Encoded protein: CASSIGGQANSP. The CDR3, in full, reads CASSIGGQANSPLFF.

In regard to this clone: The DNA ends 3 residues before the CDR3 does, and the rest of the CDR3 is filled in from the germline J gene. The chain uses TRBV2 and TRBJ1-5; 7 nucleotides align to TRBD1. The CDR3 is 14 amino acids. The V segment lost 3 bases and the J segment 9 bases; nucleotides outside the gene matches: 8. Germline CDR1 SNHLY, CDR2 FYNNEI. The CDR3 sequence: CASSEGDSTSPQHF. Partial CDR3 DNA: TGTGCCAGCAGTGAGGGGGACAGTACATCGCCC.